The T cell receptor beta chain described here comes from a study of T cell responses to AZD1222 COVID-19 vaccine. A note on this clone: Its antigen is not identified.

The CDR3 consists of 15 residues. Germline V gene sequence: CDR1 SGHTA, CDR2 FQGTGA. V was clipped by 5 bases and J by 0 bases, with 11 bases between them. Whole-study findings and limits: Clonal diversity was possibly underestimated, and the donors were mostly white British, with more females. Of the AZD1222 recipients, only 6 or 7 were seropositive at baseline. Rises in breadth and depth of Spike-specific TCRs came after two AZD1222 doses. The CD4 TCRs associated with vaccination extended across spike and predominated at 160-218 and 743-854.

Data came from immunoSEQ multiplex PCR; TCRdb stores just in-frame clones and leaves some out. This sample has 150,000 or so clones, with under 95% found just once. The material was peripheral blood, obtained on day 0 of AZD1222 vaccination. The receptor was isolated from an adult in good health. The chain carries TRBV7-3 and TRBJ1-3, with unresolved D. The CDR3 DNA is TGTGCCAGCAGCCGCCAATTTGGCTCTGGAAACACCATATATTTT. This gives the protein CASSRQFGSGNTIYF.